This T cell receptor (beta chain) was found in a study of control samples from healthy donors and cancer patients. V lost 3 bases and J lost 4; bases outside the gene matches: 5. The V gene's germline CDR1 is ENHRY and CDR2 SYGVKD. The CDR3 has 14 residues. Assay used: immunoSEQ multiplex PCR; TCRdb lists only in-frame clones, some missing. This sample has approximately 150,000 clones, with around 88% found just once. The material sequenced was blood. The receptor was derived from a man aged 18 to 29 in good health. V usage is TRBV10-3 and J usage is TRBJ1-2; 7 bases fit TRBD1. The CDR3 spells CAISDGTETYGYTF. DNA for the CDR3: TGTGCCATCAGTGACGGGACAGAGACCTATGGCTACACCTTC.